This is a list of T cell receptor beta chains from one sample in a study of CD8+ T cells in alopecia areata. The repertoire was sequenced with immunoSEQ multiplex PCR; TCRdb's copy has only in-frame clones and lacks some. Found here are around 210,000 clones, 56% of them singletons; the top ten hold nearly 5%. Sequencing was done on a sample of CD8+ T cells sorted from blood. These receptors originate from a human donor in good health. Both conserved end residues are part of each CDR3. A D gene is named only where the DNA matches it firmly. Clone size appears in some rows only: once, few, many, or a class for an expanded clone.

v_call	j_call	d_call	clone_size	cdr3_aa	cdr3_nt
TRBV7-9	TRBJ2-7	TRBD1	medium-sized	CASSWDRVGHEQYF	TGTGCCAGCAGCTGGGACAGGGTCGGGCACGAGCAGTACTTC
TRBV9	TRBJ1-1	TRBD1	once	CASSDPGQGVTEAFF	TGTGCCAGCAGCGATCCGGGACAGGGCGTTACTGAAGCTTTCTTT
TRBV29-1	TRBJ1-2	TRBD1	-	CSVADRNYGYTF	TGCAGCGTTGCGGACAGGAACTATGGCTACACCTTC
TRBV6-5	TRBJ2-2	-	-	CATRTTGELFF	TGTGCCACCCGGACTACCGGGGAGCTGTTTTTT
TRBV25-1	TRBJ1-6	-	-	CASSELNSPLHF	TGTGCCAGCAGTGAGTTGAATTCACCCCTCCACTTT
TRBV18	TRBJ1-4	-	few	CASSPPAREPNEKLFF	TGTGCCAGCTCACCCCCGGCGAGGGAACCTAATGAAAAACTGTTTTTT
TRBV5-1	TRBJ2-5	-	-	CASSLEISQETQYF	TGCGCCAGCAGCTTGGAAATAAGCCAAGAGACCCAGTACTTC
TRBV2	TRBJ2-7	-	-	CATANGVSSYEQYF	TGTGCCACCGCAAACGGGGTGAGCTCCTACGAGCAGTACTTC
TRBV6-1	TRBJ1-5	-	-	CASSVRQLSNQPQHF	TGTGCCAGCAGTGTCCGACAGCTCAGCAATCAGCCCCAGCATTTT
TRBV13	TRBJ2-2	-	once	CASSMRPQNTGELFF	TGTGCCAGCAGCATGAGGCCCCAGAACACCGGGGAGCTGTTTTTT
TRBV29-1	TRBJ2-1	-	-	CSVELSRADPGYNEQFF	TGCAGCGTTGAACTATCAAGGGCCGACCCGGGGTACAATGAGCAGTTCTTC
TRBV5-6	TRBJ1-5	-	-	CASSLGRSWPQHF	TGTGCCAGCAGCTTGGGCAGATCGTGGCCCCAGCATTTT
TRBV7-9	TRBJ2-3	TRBD2	-	CASSNGLASTDTQYF	TGTGCCAGCAGCAACGGACTAGCTAGCACAGATACGCAGTATTTT
TRBV4-1	TRBJ2-7	-	-	CASSRSGTYEQYF	TGCGCCAGCAGCCGGTCGGGGACCTACGAGCAGTACTTC
TRBV6-5	TRBJ1-1	-	-	CASSYGRNTEAFF	TGTGCCAGCAGTTATGGGAGGAACACTGAAGCTTTCTTT
TRBV30	TRBJ2-1	TRBD1	-	CAWGDRGNEQFF	TGTGCCTGGGGGGACAGGGGAAATGAGCAGTTCTTC
TRBV29-1	TRBJ1-1	-	few	CSVERPIAFF	TGCAGCGTTGAAAGGCCCATAGCTTTCTTT
TRBV7-9	TRBJ1-2	-	-	CASSLAAGIYGYTF	TGTGCCAGCAGCTTAGCGGCGGGGATCTATGGCTACACCTTC
TRBV6-5	TRBJ1-1	-	-	CASSYSALNTEAFF	TGTGCCAGCAGTTACTCCGCGCTGAACACTGAAGCTTTCTTT
TRBV29-1	TRBJ2-5	TRBD2	-	CSVVGGGWETQYF	TGCAGCGTTGTCGGGGGGGGTTGGGAGACCCAGTACTTC
TRBV6-5	TRBJ2-7	-	-	CASSYGSQPSEQYF	TGTGCCAGCAGTTACGGTAGTCAACCGAGCGAGCAGTACTTC
TRBV4-1	TRBJ1-1	TRBD1	few	CASSQDSDRVTEAFF	TGCGCCAGCAGCCAAGATTCGGACAGGGTCACTGAAGCTTTCTTT
TRBV27	TRBJ1-5	-	-	CASSPAYSNQPQHF	TGTGCCAGCAGTCCGGCGTATAGCAATCAGCCCCAGCATTTT
TRBV29-1	TRBJ1-3	-	-	CSVGADPSGNTIYF	TGCAGCGTTGGGGCAGATCCCTCTGGAAACACCATATATTTT
TRBV29-1	TRBJ1-5	TRBD1	-	CSGSQGSNQPQHF	TGCAGCGGATCACAGGGGAGCAATCAGCCCCAGCATTTT
TRBV4-1	TRBJ1-2	-	-	CASSQDQRVSDGYTF	TGCGCCAGCAGCCAAGATCAGAGGGTATCAGATGGCTACACCTTC
TRBV5-1	TRBJ2-2	-	once	CASRPNTGELFF	TGCGCCAGCCGACCGAACACCGGGGAGCTGTTTTTT
TRBV7-2	TRBJ2-3	-	-	CASSPRGTTTDTQYF	TGTGCCAGCAGCCCTAGGGGGACTACCACAGATACGCAGTATTTT
TRBV7-7	TRBJ2-7	TRBD1	-	CASSFSQGPRYEQYF	TGTGCCAGCAGCTTTTCACAGGGGCCGCGCTACGAGCAGTACTTC
TRBV27	TRBJ2-5	-	-	CASSLWGGAGETQYF	TGTGCCAGCAGCCTCTGGGGCGGGGCGGGAGAGACCCAGTACTTC
TRBV6-5	TRBJ2-1	-	-	CASSSSNTYNEQFF	TGTGCCAGCTCTAGCTCTAATACCTACAATGAGCAGTTCTTC
TRBV7-9	TRBJ1-2	-	-	CASSSQDYGYTF	TGTGCCAGCAGCTCACAGGACTATGGCTACACCTTC
TRBV29-1	TRBJ1-1	-	-	CSVVGGYMNTEAFF	TGCAGCGTTGTGGGGGGTTACATGAACACTGAAGCTTTCTTT
TRBV7-8	TRBJ2-7	TRBD1	-	CASSFPQGVGEQYF	TGTGCCAGCAGCTTCCCACAGGGGGTGGGGGAGCAGTACTTC
TRBV15	TRBJ2-7	TRBD2	few	CATSRDSSSGTYERYEQYF	TGTGCCACCAGCAGAGATTCTTCTAGCGGGACGTACGAGCGGTACGAGCAGTACTTC
TRBV10-1	TRBJ2-1	TRBD1	few	CASSARDRDNEQFF	TGCGCCAGCAGTGCCCGGGACAGAGACAATGAGCAGTTCTTC
TRBV11-2	TRBJ2-1	TRBD2	-	CASSLASGSYNEQFF	TGTGCCAGCAGCTTGGCTAGCGGCTCCTACAATGAGCAGTTCTTC
TRBV29-1	TRBJ1-2	-	-	CSVDNYGYTF	TGCAGCGTTGATAATTATGGCTACACCTTC
TRBV7-9	TRBJ1-4	TRBD1	few	CASSWDRENEKLFF	TGTGCCAGCAGCTGGGACAGAGAGAATGAAAAACTGTTTTTT
TRBV27	TRBJ1-1	-	once	CASSLGGNTEAFF	TGTGCCAGCAGTCTGGGGGGGAACACTGAAGCTTTCTTT
TRBV7-9	TRBJ2-6	-	-	CASSLVAYSSSGANVLTF	TGTGCCAGCAGCTTAGTAGCGTATTCGAGCTCTGGGGCCAACGTCCTGACTTTC
TRBV11-2	TRBJ1-4	TRBD1	few	CASSQGQGAGEKLFF	TGTGCCAGCAGTCAAGGACAGGGGGCCGGGGAAAAACTGTTTTTT
TRBV5-1	TRBJ1-2	-	-	CASSLSTGNYGYTF	TGCGCCAGCAGCTTGTCGACAGGAAACTATGGCTACACCTTC
TRBV6-6	TRBJ1-1	-	-	CASRPGTLDMNTEAFF	TGTGCCAGCAGACCCGGGACACTCGACATGAACACTGAAGCTTTCTTT
TRBV5-1	TRBJ1-1	-	-	CASSSQTGATEAFF	TGCGCCAGCAGCTCCCAGACAGGCGCCACTGAAGCTTTCTTT
TRBV27	TRBJ2-7	TRBD2	-	CASSLAGGPYEQYF	TGTGCCAGCAGTCTAGCGGGGGGGCCCTACGAGCAGTACTTC
TRBV19	TRBJ2-3	-	few	CASGLRDTSTDTQYF	TGTGCCAGTGGTCTTAGAGATACTAGCACAGATACGCAGTATTTT
TRBV5-4	TRBJ1-1	TRBD1	-	CASSFTGVNTEAFF	TGTGCCAGCAGCTTTACAGGGGTGAACACTGAAGCTTTCTTT
TRBV29-1	TRBJ1-1	-	-	CSVGHSEAFF	TGCAGCGTCGGACATTCTGAAGCTTTCTTT
TRBV7-9	TRBJ1-1	TRBD1	few	CASRTGVGTEAFF	TGTGCCAGCAGGACAGGGGTGGGCACTGAAGCTTTCTTT
TRBV9	TRBJ1-1	-	-	CASSASTRETEAFF	TGTGCCAGCAGCGCAAGTACCCGGGAAACTGAAGCTTTCTTT
TRBV9	TRBJ2-7	-	few	CASSVVGGYEQYF	TGTGCCAGCAGCGTAGTGGGGGGCTACGAGCAGTACTTC
TRBV14	TRBJ2-3	-	-	CASSPRGGGTDTQYF	TGTGCCAGCAGCCCCAGGGGAGGCGGAACAGATACGCAGTATTTT
TRBV2	TRBJ2-7	-	once	CASSTEGDYEQYF	TGTGCCAGCAGCACCGAAGGGGACTACGAGCAGTACTTC
TRBV5-6	TRBJ1-5	TRBD1	few	CASSWAGQGDNQPQHF	TGTGCCAGCAGCTGGGCAGGACAGGGAGACAATCAGCCCCAGCATTTT
TRBV5-1	TRBJ2-7	TRBD1	once	CASSLGDSISYEQYF	TGCGCCAGCAGCCTGGGGGACAGTATTTCCTACGAGCAGTACTTC
TRBV2	TRBJ1-1	TRBD1	once	CASSGTGGRTEAFF	TGTGCCAGCAGTGGGACAGGCGGTCGCACTGAAGCTTTCTTT
TRBV27	TRBJ2-7	-	few	CASGVYEQYF	TGTGCCAGCGGGGTTTACGAGCAGTACTTC
TRBV27	TRBJ1-2	TRBD1	-	CASSPGGEGYTF	TGTGCCAGCAGTCCAGGGGGGGAAGGCTACACCTTC
TRBV6-5	TRBJ1-2	TRBD1	-	CASSYWTGDGYTF	TGTGCCAGCAGTTACTGGACAGGGGATGGCTACACCTTC